Listed below are T cell receptor beta chains from one sample, sequenced in a study of patients and donors after allogeneic stem cell transplantation. A single record per CDR3 protein comes from TCRdb applying MiXCR to the RT-PCR reads. The sample has hundreds of thousands of distinct CDR3 sequences; 16% are singletons. The sample consisted of blood, either unsorted or a sorted T cell fraction (not recorded which). These receptors came from a human donor who was either an allogeneic HSCT recipient or a stem cell or donor lymphocyte infusion donor (not recorded which). It is not recorded whose cells these are; they may come from a transplant donor. CDR3s include the opening cysteine and the closing phenylalanine or tryptophan. A D gene is named only where the DNA matches it firmly. The size entry is marked missing in some rows and otherwise reads once, few, many or a size class.

size: NA
J: TRBJ2-5
V: TRBV7-9
D: NA
CDR3: CASSLMNSGKYQETQYF

size: few
J: TRBJ2-7
V: TRBV13
D: NA
CDR3: CASSLDDGPYEQYF

size: few
J: TRBJ2-2
V: TRBV7-3
D: NA
CDR3: CASSHRRAGTGELFF

size: few
J: TRBJ1-4
V: TRBV3-1
D: NA
CDR3: CASSLNPGTKGEKLFF

size: many
J: TRBJ2-5
V: TRBV15
D: NA
CDR3: CATSRGLKAETQYF

size: few
J: TRBJ2-3
V: TRBV5-1
D: NA
CDR3: CASTAQGTDTQYF

size: NA
J: TRBJ1-2
V: TRBV5-4
D: TRBD1
CDR3: CASIGTGARGYTF

size: NA
J: TRBJ2-1
V: TRBV2
D: NA
CDR3: CASSVFEWNEQFF

size: many
J: TRBJ1-1
V: TRBV6-1
D: NA
CDR3: CASSVSRGNTEAFF

size: NA
J: TRBJ2-7
V: TRBV20-1
D: TRBD2
CDR3: CSVTGTSPSYEQYF

size: few
J: TRBJ2-2
V: TRBV7-9
D: NA
CDR3: CAFTGSPGELFF

size: NA
J: TRBJ2-7
V: TRBV4-2
D: TRBD2
CDR3: CASSQEISGGSYEQYF

size: NA
J: TRBJ2-2
V: TRBV10-3
D: NA
CDR3: CAISASTVGTGELFF

size: few
J: TRBJ1-3
V: TRBV7-2
D: NA
CDR3: CASSLEGKGNTIYF

size: many
J: TRBJ2-7
V: TRBV5-1
D: NA
CDR3: CASSLEDRSYEQYF

size: many
J: TRBJ2-7
V: TRBV5-1
D: TRBD1
CDR3: CASGTGKVAEQYF

size: NA
J: TRBJ1-2
V: TRBV29-1
D: NA
CDR3: CSVEERPGLLYGYTF

size: few
J: TRBJ2-7
V: TRBV29-1
D: TRBD1
CDR3: CSVRTGRSEQYF

size: NA
J: TRBJ2-6
V: TRBV6-1
D: TRBD1
CDR3: CASRGQGGPGANVLTF

size: NA
J: TRBJ1-2
V: TRBV20-1
D: NA
CDR3: CSADGAGYTF

size: few
J: TRBJ1-5
V: TRBV2
D: NA
CDR3: CASSEGRGRGRGPQHF

size: NA
J: TRBJ2-7
V: TRBV27
D: NA
CDR3: CASSLSPSYIYEQYF

size: few
J: TRBJ1-2
V: TRBV6-1
D: NA
CDR3: CASSPGREHYGYTF

size: few
J: TRBJ1-2
V: TRBV28
D: NA
CDR3: CAIQGSNGYTF

size: NA
J: TRBJ2-3
V: TRBV20-1
D: NA
CDR3: CGLLAGRPDTQYF

size: few
J: TRBJ2-7
V: TRBV6-5
D: NA
CDR3: CASSYSGAKAYEQYF

size: once
J: TRBJ1-2
V: TRBV12-3/TRBV12-4
D: TRBD1
CDR3: CASTTIAGGNYGYTF

size: NA
J: TRBJ1-1
V: TRBV7-9
D: TRBD1
CDR3: CASSAYRGETEAFF

size: many
J: TRBJ2-2
V: TRBV24-1
D: NA
CDR3: CATSDPTVDTGELFF

size: NA
J: TRBJ2-7
V: TRBV5-1
D: NA
CDR3: CASSLGVGIGEQYF

size: NA
J: TRBJ2-7
V: TRBV7-9
D: TRBD1
CDR3: CASSFPPGRGNFYEQYF

size: NA
J: TRBJ1-5
V: TRBV28
D: NA
CDR3: CACPRGQPQHF

size: few
J: TRBJ1-5
V: TRBV5-6
D: TRBD1
CDR3: CASSGDRGISQPQHF

size: few
J: TRBJ1-2
V: TRBV6-1
D: NA
CDR3: CASSHGQSNYGYTF

size: NA
J: TRBJ2-1
V: TRBV29-1
D: TRBD1
CDR3: CSALGQGSYNEQFF

size: NA
J: TRBJ1-5
V: TRBV6-2/TRBV6-3
D: NA
CDR3: CASSYRGSQPQHF

size: NA
J: TRBJ2-1
V: TRBV30
D: NA
CDR3: CAWSSQIPGVTFF

size: NA
J: TRBJ1-2
V: TRBV4-3
D: NA
CDR3: CASSQAGYGYTF

size: NA
J: TRBJ2-4
V: TRBV20-1
D: TRBD2
CDR3: CSARDGGGTSGLLAKNIQYF

size: NA
J: TRBJ1-4
V: TRBV4-3
D: NA
CDR3: CASSPRQAFNEKLFF

size: few
J: TRBJ2-5
V: TRBV5-6
D: TRBD1
CDR3: CASIVQGRRDQETQYF

size: few
J: TRBJ1-4
V: TRBV18
D: NA
CDR3: CASSPFATNEKLFF

size: NA
J: TRBJ2-1
V: TRBV15
D: NA
CDR3: CATSREGKNRKQYFF

size: NA
J: TRBJ2-7
V: TRBV24-1
D: TRBD2
CDR3: CATPPWGGQGEQYF

size: NA
J: TRBJ2-2
V: TRBV12-3/TRBV12-4
D: TRBD1
CDR3: CASIPLGTGAAGSNTGELFF

size: once
J: TRBJ2-3
V: TRBV6-4
D: NA
CDR3: CASSVRTASDTQYF

size: few
J: TRBJ2-5
V: TRBV7-9
D: NA
CDR3: CASSLALDSQETQYF

size: few
J: TRBJ2-7
V: TRBV15
D: NA
CDR3: CATSRLASSYEQYF

size: NA
J: TRBJ2-3
V: TRBV24-1
D: NA
CDR3: CATSDPTSSTDTQYF

size: NA
J: TRBJ2-5
V: TRBV4-2
D: NA
CDR3: CASSQDLGQRVETQYF

size: few
J: TRBJ2-1
V: TRBV6-1
D: TRBD2
CDR3: CASRTSGKKPSYNEQFF

size: many
J: TRBJ2-7
V: TRBV27
D: NA
CDR3: CASRRPGTYEQYF

size: few
J: TRBJ1-2
V: TRBV12-3/TRBV12-4
D: TRBD1
CDR3: CASSYDRVNGYTF

size: few
J: TRBJ1-5
V: TRBV10-3
D: NA
CDR3: CAISESPGSNQPQHF

size: few
J: TRBJ2-3
V: TRBV6-5
D: TRBD1
CDR3: CASSYGAGGTQYF

size: few
J: TRBJ2-7
V: TRBV12-3/TRBV12-4
D: TRBD2
CDR3: CASSFFAGGPLGEQYF

size: NA
J: TRBJ1-4
V: TRBV24-1
D: TRBD1
CDR3: CATSESGTGAEKLFF

size: few
J: TRBJ1-3
V: TRBV7-2
D: NA
CDR3: CASSFQGAGNTIYF

size: many
J: TRBJ2-2
V: TRBV5-6
D: NA
CDR3: CASSFSGELFF